This entry features one T cell receptor (beta chain) sequence. Its antigen is unknown. Samples came from axillary lymph nodes draining the breast cancer. This entry is derived from a study of breast tumors, draining lymph nodes, adjacent tissues. Study-level results: Tumor TCR diversity was below lymph nodes but above nontumor tissue. Data fit most tumor T cells coming from lymph node, expanding in tumor.

The germline V gene has CDR1 SGDLS and CDR2 YYNGEE. V shed 3 bases and J shed 5 bases, with 8 bases lying between them. This CDR3 contains 12 residues. TCRdb reanalysed the multiplex PCR reads using MiXCR and keeps one entry per CDR3 protein. The table includes some 170,000 distinct CDR3 sequences, more than 25% detected once. The receptor was isolated from a female donor with breast cancer. Some clones in this sample may be carry-over from other donors' samples. The specimen was axillary lymph node tissue. The chain couples TRBV9 to TRBJ1-1; no clear D. The DNA for the CDR3 is TGTGCCAGCAGCGCCGAAAGTACTGAAGCTTTCTTT. Amino acids: CASSAESTEAFF.